The 16 T cell receptor beta chains listed next were all sequenced from one sample in a study of T cell clonality in common variable immunodeficiency (dated by TCRdb to between 2014 and 2017). What the work shows at the level of the full study, not this receptor alone: Reportedly, TCRbeta sequences from CVID had fewer deletions and N-nucleotide insertions, and highly modified clones with 13 or more V deletions were absent from CVID.

Antigens of these TCRs are unknown. Libraries were made using the immunoSEQ multiplex PCR assay. TCRdb provides this immuneACCESS table in a form limited to in-frame rearrangements. Some clones are lacking; in checked studies, under half of them reflect an unresolved V gene, and why the rest are absent is not known. With tens of thousands of clones recorded, this sample contains no clone counted only once. About 26% of the sample is in the top ten clones. Source material: peripheral blood mononuclear cells. The receptor set was obtained from a human donor with common variable immunodeficiency.

This clone was seen more than once but under ten times. The read stops 3 residues short of the end of the CDR3; the missing end is completed from the germline J gene. The V and J genes are TRBV6-1 and TRBJ2-3; perhaps TRBD1 as D (8 bases). Germline V CDR1 and CDR2: MNHNS, SASEGT. The CDR3 has 16 residues. The V gene lost 4 bases and the J gene lost 4 bases, with 18 bases spanning the gap. CDR3 in amino acids: CASSGRETTGADTQYF. The DNA read from the CDR3 is TGTGCCAGCAGTGGGCGGGAGACGACAGGGGCAGATACG.

As regards this clone: The sequence runs out 3 residues before the end of the CDR3; the remainder is reconstructed from the germline J gene. The V gene is TRBV7-3, the J gene TRBJ2-1; 15 positions match TRBD2. The CDR3 is 17 residues long. Trimming cost V 5 bases and J 7 bases; bases outside gene matches: 9. CDR1 is SGHTA and CDR2 is FQGTGA in the germline V gene. The CDR3 protein is CASSLGLAGGPWNEQFF. The sequenced CDR3 bases are TGTGCCAGCAGCCTTGGACTAGCGGGAGGGCCGTGGAATGAG.

This clone was observed many times. The read gets to within 3 residues of the CDR3 end, and the germline J gene fills in the rest. The V and J genes are TRBV19 and TRBJ1-2; tentative D call: TRBD1 (6 bases). CDR1 is LNHDA and CDR2 is SQIVND in the germline V gene (reference sequence). CDR3 length equals 14 residues. The CDR3 bases that were read are TGTGCCAGTAGTGTGGGGGCCCGCGCAGGAGGC. This sequence encodes CASSVGARAGG. The CDR3 in its entirety is CASSVGARAGGYTF.

Turning to this clone: The CDR3 end lies 3 residues beyond the end of the read and is filled in from the germline J gene. Other DNA variants within this sample encode the same CDR3. The chain is built from TRBV5-1 and TRBJ2-5; 10 bases fit TRBD1. The CDR3 length is 15 residues. V was clipped by 0 bases and J by 2 bases; unmatched bases: 1. Germline CDR1 is SGHRS and CDR2 is YFSETQ. Here the CDR3 reads CASSLEGQGQETQYF. CDR3 DNA, as far as it was read: TGCGCCAGCAGCTTGGAGGGACAGGGGCAAGAGACC.

At least ten counts were recorded for this clone. The read terminates 3 residues ahead of where the CDR3 ends, so the germline J gene completes it. This chain uses TRBV5-1 with TRBJ2-2; D is unresolved. Trimming took 0 bases from V and 6 from J, leaving 9 bases between them. The germline gives CDR1 SGHRS, CDR2 YFSETQ. This CDR3 has 14 amino acids. The CDR3 loop reads CASSLEALSGELFF. The CDR3 DNA, read in part, is TGCGCCAGCAGCTTGGAAGCTCTATCCGGGGAG.

For this clone: The CDR3 is cut off 3 residues early in the read; its end comes from the germline J gene. The rearrangement uses TRBV19 and TRBJ2-5; the match to TRBD1 covers 12 bases. After removal of 5 bases from V and 5 bases from J, the junction contained 6 bases not matched to a gene. The CDR3 spans 15 residues. From germline, CDR1 is LNHDA and CDR2 SQIVND (reference sequence). CDR3 DNA (partial): TGTGCCAGTAGTTACGGGACAGGGGGCCCGGAGACC. It specifies CASSYGTGGPET. The entire CDR3 is CASSYGTGGPETQYF.

This clone came up many times. The read ends 3 residues before the CDR3 terminus; that terminus is restored from the germline J gene. The chain uses TRBV20-1 and TRBJ1-2; no firm D call. V was trimmed by 0 bases and J by 0 bases, leaving 11 bases between them. The germline V gene has CDR1 DFQATT and CDR2 SNEGSKA (reference sequence). CDR3 size: 15 residues. This chain's CDR3 is CSARDSALANYGYTF. The sequenced part of the CDR3 DNA is TGCAGTGCTAGAGATAGCGCCTTGGCTAACTATGGC.

This clone was seen repeatedly, ten times or more. The CDR3 extends 3 residues past the end of the read, so its final part is completed from the germline J gene. This sequence joins TRBV18 and TRBJ1-1; TRBD1 matches 9 bases. The CDR3 length is 15 residues. Looked up from germline, CDR1 is KGHSH and CDR2 is LQKENI. The CDR3 protein is CASSPILGQGSEAFF. The sequenced CDR3 bases are TGTGCCAGCTCACCTATCTTGGGACAGGGATCCGAA.

Points on this clone: The sequenced fragment ends 3 residues before the CDR3 boundary, so the rest is inferred from the germline J gene. J is TRBJ2-7 and V is TRBV11-3, with 8 bases aligning to TRBD2. The CDR3 contains 13 residues. Germline V lookup: CDR1 SGHNT, CDR2 YENEEA. Unmatched junction bases numbered 1, after V lost 3 bases and J lost 3 bases. The CDR3 is CASSFTSGYEQYF. The DNA read from the CDR3 is TGTGCCAGCAGCTTTACTAGCGGCTACGAG.

This clone was seen at least ten times. The CDR3 is cut off 3 residues early in the read; its end comes from the germline J gene. This chain uses TRBV5-6 with TRBJ1-1, with 7 bases fitting TRBD1. The CDR3 length is 15 residues. Looked up from germline, CDR1 is SGHDT and CDR2 is YYEEEE. Unmatched junction bases numbered 9, after V lost 4 bases and J lost 3 bases. CDR3 DNA, as far as it was read: TGTGCCAGCAGCGCACCACAGGGGTGGGACACTGAA. Translating it yields CASSAPQGWDTE. The complete CDR3 reads CASSAPQGWDTEAFF.

This clone was found many times. The read stops 3 residues short of the end of the CDR3; the missing end is completed from the germline J gene. The chain employs TRBV7-9 and TRBJ2-7, with 9 bases lining up with TRBD2. The germline V gene has CDR1 SEHNR and CDR2 FQNEAQ (reference sequence). The CDR3 length is 14 residues. V shed 5 bases and J 0 bases; nucleotides not matched to a gene: 2. This chain's CDR3 is CASSPTSGSYEQYF. Partial CDR3 DNA: TGTGCCAGCAGCCCGACTAGCGGCTCCTACGAG.

In regard to this clone: The read terminates 3 residues before the CDR3 end, so the remaining end is supplied by the germline J gene. The rearrangement links TRBV2 to TRBJ2-7, with 7 nucleotides matching TRBD2. Germline CDR1 reads SNHLY; CDR2 reads FYNNEI. The length of the CDR3 is 15 residues. V shed 6 bases, J shed 0 bases, and the junction held 8 bases outside the gene matches. The CDR3 spells CASSLGRGSSYEQYF. The sequenced part of the CDR3 DNA is TGTGCCAGCAGCTTGGGGCGGGGGAGCTCCTACGAG.

This clone was seen at least ten times. The CDR3: CASSIDWSGSFYRFEQFF. The sequenced part of the CDR3 DNA is TGTGCCAGTAGTATAGATTGGAGCGGGAGTTTCTATCGATTTGAG. The chain links TRBV19 to TRBJ2-1; the match to TRBD2 covers 8 bases. Read data end 3 residues before the CDR3 end; the end is taken from the germline J gene. After removal of 0 bases from V and 9 bases from J, the junction contained 16 bases not matched to a gene. This CDR3 region has 18 residues. The V gene's germline CDR1 is LNHDA and CDR2 SQIVND (reference sequence).

This clone turned up a few times. The read stops 3 residues short of the end of the CDR3; the missing end is completed from the germline J gene. The chain couples TRBV19 to TRBJ2-5; possibly TRBD1 for D (6 bases). CDR3 size: 14 residues. CDR1 LNHDA and CDR2 SQIVND come from the germline V gene (reference sequence). Trimming left V 3 bases short and J 1 base short, with 9 bases between. The CDR3 spells CASSIAQGQETQYF. The sequenced part of the CDR3 DNA is TGTGCCAGTAGTATCGCACAGGGCCAAGAGACC.

This clone was seen at least ten times. From the germline J gene comes the end of the CDR3, since the read stops 3 residues before it. This rearrangement joins TRBV5-1 to TRBJ2-5, with 11 bases lining up with TRBD2. Losses at the gene ends were 3 bases for V and 1 base for J; bases not matched to a gene: 2. The CDR3 covers 15 residues. Germline assignment: CDR1 SGHRS and CDR2 YFSETQ. The CDR3 sequence is CASSSGTSGQETQYF. The sequenced CDR3 bases are TGCGCCAGCAGCTCCGGGACTAGCGGCCAAGAGACC.

This clone was picked up many times. The read stops 3 residues short of the end of the CDR3; the missing end is completed from the germline J gene. This chain connects TRBV11-2 to TRBJ2-1; 7 positions match TRBD2. V trimming: 8 bases; J trimming: 0 bases; junction bases outside the gene matches: 1. The CDR3 contains 13 residues. Germline lookup yields CDR1 SGHAT and CDR2 FQNNGV. CDR3 DNA, as far as it was read: TGTGCCAGCTCGGGGGGCTCCTACAATGAG. This gives the protein CASSGGSYNE. The CDR3 in its entirety is CASSGGSYNEQFF.